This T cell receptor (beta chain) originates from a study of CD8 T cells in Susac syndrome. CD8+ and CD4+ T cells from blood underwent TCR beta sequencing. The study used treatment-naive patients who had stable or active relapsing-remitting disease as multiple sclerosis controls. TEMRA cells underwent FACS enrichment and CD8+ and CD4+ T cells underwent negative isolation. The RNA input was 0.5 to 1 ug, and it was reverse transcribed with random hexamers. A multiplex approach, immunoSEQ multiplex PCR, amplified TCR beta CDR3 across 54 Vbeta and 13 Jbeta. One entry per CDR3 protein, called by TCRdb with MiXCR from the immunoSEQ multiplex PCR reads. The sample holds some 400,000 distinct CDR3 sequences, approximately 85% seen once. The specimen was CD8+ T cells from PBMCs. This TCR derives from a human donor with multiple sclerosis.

CDR3 DNA: TGCGCCAGCAGCCAAGCGGTCTCCTACAATGAGCAGTTCTTC. Its protein is CASSQAVSYNEQFF. The rearrangement uses TRBV4-1 and TRBJ2-1; no definite D call. From germline, CDR1 is MGHRA and CDR2 YSYEKL. V dropped 1 base and J dropped 0 bases, with 4 bases sitting between them. CDR3 size: 14 residues.